This T cell receptor beta chain was identified in a study of tumor T cells in aggressive B-cell lymphoma. Sequencing was performed with immunoSEQ multiplex PCR; in TCRdb, only in-frame clones are kept and a portion is missing. The repertoire includes around 8,400 clones, under 85% of them detected once, and 5.2% sits in the top ten. Looked up from germline, CDR1 is SGHNT and CDR2 is YENEEA. V was trimmed by 3 bases and J by 5 bases, leaving 7 bases between them. This CDR3 spans 12 amino acids. This receptor was taken from an adult with diffuse large B cell lymphoma. The chain employs TRBV11-3 and TRBJ1-1; the D gene is possibly TRBD1 (5 bases). Sequenced sample: tumor tissue. The CDR3 DNA follows: TGTGCCAGCAGCTTTTCAGGGACTGAAGCTTTCTTT. Protein sequence: CASSFSGTEAFF.